What follows are 31 T cell receptor beta chains derived from one specimen sequenced in a study of blood T cell repertoires in COVID-19. Method: immunoSEQ multiplex PCR; TCRdb's copy keeps in-frame clones and lacks some. The top ten clones hold 5% to 6.5% of a sample with tens of thousands of clones, around 83% of them seen once. Sequencing was done on a sample of peripheral blood. The receptor set was obtained from a woman aged 60 to 75 with acute or convalescent COVID-19.

The rearrangement joins TRBV2 to TRBJ1-2; no reliable D call. The CDR3 extends over 12 amino acids. Per the germline V gene, CDR1 is SNHLY and CDR2 is FYNNEI. Trimming took off 0 bases at V and 14 bases at J, with 13 bases between the two ends. The CDR3 sequence is CASSEASWSRTF. The CDR3 DNA reads as TGTGCCAGCAGTGAAGCCTCTTGGTCCAGAACCTTC.

Here the CDR3 DNA reads TGTGCCAGCTCACTTTCCCAGTTTCAGGCAACTAATGAAAAACTGTTTTTT. Residues: CASSLSQFQATNEKLFF. The chain recombines TRBV18 with TRBJ1-4; D is undetermined. This CDR3 has 17 residues. Germline assignment: CDR1 KGHSH and CDR2 LQKENI. Trimming shortened V by 4 bases and J by 0 bases, and 15 bases separated the two germline ends.

The chain is built from TRBV7-9 and TRBJ2-3, with 12 bases lining up with TRBD2. Germline V gene lookup returns CDR1 SEHNR and CDR2 FQNEAQ (reference sequence). V lost 4 bases, J lost 5 bases, and 13 bases stayed unmatched. This CDR3 region has 18 residues. CDR3 in amino acids: CASSSAVTSGGYRDTQYF. CDR3 sequence (DNA): TGTGCCAGCAGCTCGGCAGTCACTAGCGGGGGGTATAGAGATACGCAGTATTTT.

V and J are TRBV6-4 and TRBJ1-2; the D is unclear. V lost 0 bases and J 8 bases, leaving 16 bases between the germline ends. The CDR3 consists of 15 residues. CDR1 and CDR2 from the germline V gene are MRHNA and SNTAGT. In DNA, the CDR3 is TGTGCCAGCAGTGACTCTTCACGAGGGCTTGGGGGCTACACCTTC. Protein: CASSDSSRGLGGYTF.

The sample holds one count of this clone. The V call is TRBV2, the J call TRBJ1-2, with TRBD1 matching 8 bases. V lost 3 bases and J lost 1; bases outside the gene matches: 4. The V gene's germline CDR1 is SNHLY and CDR2 FYNNEI. The CDR3 contains 15 residues. CDR3 residues: CASSEGQALNYGYTF. Written as DNA, the CDR3 is TGTGCCAGCAGTGAGGGACAGGCCCTTAACTATGGCTACACCTTC.

The chain joins TRBV29-1 to TRBJ1-1; 7 bases are a match to TRBD1. The V segment lost 4 bases and the J segment 0 bases; nucleotides outside the gene matches: 5. The germline V gene has CDR1 SQVTM and CDR2 ANQGSEA. The CDR3 totals 14 residues. DNA of the CDR3: TGCAGCGTTGTAAGAGGACAGGTGAACACTGAAGCTTTCTTT. Residues: CSVVRGQVNTEAFF.

The chain joins TRBV6-1 to TRBJ1-6, with D tentatively TRBD1 (5 bases). The CDR3 is 18 residues long. V lost 1 base and J 9 bases, leaving 22 bases between the germline ends. The germline V gene has CDR1 MNHNS and CDR2 SASEGT. The CDR3 region has the DNA TGTGCCAGCAGTGAAGGAGGCGACAGCCTCCTACCGAGTTCACCCCTCCACTTT. Translation: CASSEGGDSLLPSSPLHF.

This sequence joins TRBV15 and TRBJ1-4, with 7 bases aligning to TRBD1. The V gene's germline CDR1 is LNHNV and CDR2 YYDKDF (reference sequence). The V segment lost 3 bases and the J segment 8 bases; nucleotides outside the gene matches: 9. CDR3 size: 15 residues. The CDR3 protein is CATSRGSRGAEKLFF. CDR3 nucleotide sequence: TGTGCCACCAGCAGGGGGAGCAGGGGGGCGGAAAAACTGTTTTTT. Filled out from reference TRBV15 and TRBJ1-4, the complete variable domain reads DAMVIQNPRYQVTQFGKPVTLSCSQTLNHNVMYWYQQKSSQAPKLLFHYYDKDFNNEADTPDNFQSRRPNTSFCFLDIRSPGLGDTAMYLCATSRGSRGAEKLFFGSGTQLSVL.

This clone has just a few counts. This sequence joins TRBV6-1 and TRBJ1-1, with D hard to call. V gave up 3 bases and J gave up 5 bases, with 13 bases separating them. CDR3 length: 14 residues. Germline lookup yields CDR1 MNHNS and CDR2 SASEGT. CDR3 nucleotides: TGTGCCAGCAGTGAGGAGGGCTCGAGGACTGAAGCTTTCTTT. It encodes CASSEEGSRTEAFF.

The chain couples TRBV29-1 to TRBJ2-1; 11 bases are a match to TRBD2. The CDR3 has 16 residues. The J segment lost 2 bases and the V segment lost 0 bases, leaving 3 bases of the junction unmatched. Germline V gene sequence: CDR1 SQVTM, CDR2 ANQGSEA. Here the CDR3 reads CSVEDSGGAAYNEQFF. CDR3 coding DNA: TGCAGCGTTGAAGATAGCGGGGGGGCGGCCTACAATGAGCAGTTCTTC.

This rearrangement joins TRBV30 to TRBJ2-5; D might be TRBD2 (6 bases). CDR1 and CDR2 (germline): GTSNPN, SVGIG (reference sequence). Trimming stripped 1 base from V and 2 bases from J, with 11 bases between. The CDR3 spans 14 residues. CDR3 loop: CAWSAGVIQETQYF. DNA of the CDR3: TGTGCCTGGAGTGCGGGGGTTATTCAAGAGACCCAGTACTTC.

The chain links TRBV6-1 to TRBJ1-1; 9 bases agree with TRBD1. The CDR3 covers 15 residues. With V trimmed by 2 bases and J by 4 bases, 5 bases remained unmatched. Germline V gives CDR1 MNHNS, CDR2 SASEGT. The CDR3 coding sequence is TGTGCCAGCAGTGAATACGACAGGGGGGTCACTGAAGCTTTCTTT. This sequence encodes CASSEYDRGVTEAFF.

This clone has a handful of counts. The gene calls are TRBV5-6 and TRBJ2-3; TRBD1 is a possible D gene (6 bases). The CDR3 totals 17 residues. Germline V gene data show CDR1 as SGHDT and CDR2 as YYEEEE. Trimming stripped 0 bases from V and 2 bases from J, with 16 bases between. In DNA, the CDR3 is TGTGCCAGCAGCTTGGCACACGGACAGTTTTACACAGATACGCAGTATTTT. Its protein product is CASSLAHGQFYTDTQYF.

The chain links TRBV18 to TRBJ1-3; 8 bases are shared with TRBD1. CDR3 length equals 15 residues. Germline CDR1 KGHSH, CDR2 LQKENI. The V and J ends lost 2 bases and 3 bases, in that order; junction bases with no gene match: 3. This CDR3 is CASSPSDRVGNTIYF. CDR3 DNA: TGTGCCAGCTCACCATCGGACAGGGTTGGAAACACCATATATTTT.

The chain couples TRBV5-4 to TRBJ2-3; 11 nucleotides line up with TRBD1. V shed 0 bases and J 4 bases; nucleotides not matched to a gene: 7. The germline gives CDR1 SGHNT, CDR2 YYREEE (reference sequence). This CDR3 has 17 residues. The CDR3 DNA is TGTGCCAGCAGCTTGGAAGGGCGGGGACAGGGGGCAGATACGCAGTATTTT. This encodes CASSLEGRGQGADTQYF.

The genes are TRBV10-1 and TRBJ1-2, with D unresolved. The CDR3 runs to 13 residues. Trimming removed 0 bases from V and 8 bases from J, with 10 bases in between. Germline values: CDR1 WNHNN, CDR2 SYGVQD (reference sequence). CDR3 loop: CASSESGGRGYTF. The DNA for the CDR3 is TGCGCCAGCAGTGAGTCAGGAGGGAGAGGCTACACCTTC.

The chain links TRBV10-2 to TRBJ1-2, with D unclear. V gave up 2 bases and J gave up 2 bases, with 12 bases separating them. Germline V gives CDR1 WSHSY, CDR2 SAAADI. The CDR3 loop spans 15 amino acids. CDR3 residues: CASSEGGKRNYGYTF. Here the CDR3 DNA reads TGCGCCAGCAGTGAGGGTGGTAAGAGAAACTATGGCTACACCTTC.

The chain recombines TRBV9 with TRBJ2-7, with TRBD1 as a possible D gene (6 bases). Germline V CDR1 and CDR2: SGDLS, YYNGEE. Trimming took 2 bases from V and 2 from J, leaving 11 bases between them. The CDR3 covers 14 residues. The CDR3 here is CASSVGDTTYEQYF. CDR3 nucleotide sequence: TGTGCCAGCAGCGTCGGGGACACGACCTACGAGCAGTACTTC.

This clone has more than one count but fewer than ten. V is TRBV2 and J is TRBJ2-1, with 15 bases identical to TRBD2. The germline CDR1 and CDR2 sequences are SNHLY and FYNNEI. Losses at the gene ends were 5 bases for V and 15 bases for J; bases not matched to a gene: 8. This CDR3 region has 14 residues. The CDR3 region has the DNA TGTGCCAGCAGTCCCCGGACTAGCGGGGGGGAAATGTTCTTC. The encoded protein is CASSPRTSGGEMFF.

The chain employs TRBV19 and TRBJ1-1; TRBD1 matches 9 bases. Looked up from germline, CDR1 is LNHDA and CDR2 is SQIVND (reference sequence). V lost 7 bases, J lost 5 bases, and 14 bases stayed unmatched. There are 16 residues in the CDR3. The CDR3 sequence is CASKTNRDRVRTEAFF. CDR3 bases: TGTGCCAGTAAAACGAACCGGGACAGGGTGCGGACTGAAGCTTTCTTT.

This clone was recorded many times. The rearrangement links TRBV7-6 to TRBJ2-2; 12 nucleotides line up with TRBD2. Germline values: CDR1 SGHVS, CDR2 FNYEAQ. V lost 1 base and J lost 5; bases outside the gene matches: 8. CDR3 length: 18 amino acids. The CDR3 sequence is CASSLERTSGVFTGELFF. CDR3 bases: TGTGCCAGCAGCTTAGAGAGGACTAGCGGGGTCTTTACCGGGGAGCTGTTTTTT.

The chain recombines TRBV29-1 with TRBJ2-2; 9 bases agree with TRBD2. V shed 7 bases and J 2 bases; nucleotides not matched to a gene: 11. Germline loops: CDR1 SQVTM, CDR2 ANQGSEA. The CDR3 length is 16 residues. This CDR3 is CSALRGGGVNTGELFF. Here the CDR3 DNA reads TGCAGCGCCCTGAGGGGCGGGGGGGTAAACACCGGGGAGCTGTTTTTT.

V gene TRBV13 combines with J gene TRBJ1-1; TRBD1 matches at 7 bases. The CDR3 has 14 amino acids. The V gene's germline CDR1 is PRHDT and CDR2 FYEKMQ (reference sequence). V dropped 4 bases and J dropped 2; count of bases not matched to a gene: 4. The CDR3 DNA sequence: TGTGCCAGCAGCTCCCGACAGGGCAACACTGAAGCTTTCTTT. Protein: CASSSRQGNTEAFF.

The V gene is TRBV6-6, the J gene TRBJ2-3; 10 bases line up with TRBD1. Germline V gene sequence: CDR1 MNHNY, CDR2 SVGAGI (reference sequence). The CDR3 has 15 amino acids. The trim removed 6 bases at V and 1 base at J, leaving 4 bases unmatched. Here the CDR3 reads CASRRDRGGTDTQYF. The CDR3 bases are TGTGCCAGCAGACGGGACAGGGGTGGCACAGATACGCAGTATTTT.

This clone was observed a single time. The chain has TRBV13 and TRBJ2-7; 9 nucleotides agree with TRBD1. CDR1 PRHDT and CDR2 FYEKMQ come from the germline V gene (reference sequence). The CDR3 spans 15 residues. V trimming: 2 bases; J trimming: 4 bases; junction bases outside the gene matches: 6. CDR3 sequence: CASSLNSGQGYEQYF. DNA for the CDR3: TGTGCCAGCAGCTTAAACTCCGGACAGGGGTACGAGCAGTACTTC.

V gene TRBV19 combines with J gene TRBJ1-4, with a tentative D call TRBD1 (6 bases). The length of the CDR3 is 15 residues. Trimming cost V 7 bases and J 1 base, with 13 bases left between them. From germline, CDR1 is LNHDA and CDR2 SQIVND (reference sequence). The CDR3 nucleotides are TGTGCCAGTACCCGCCAACAGGGAACTAATGAAAAACTGTTTTTT. Translating it yields CASTRQQGTNEKLFF.

This clone was detected only once. The chain couples TRBV5-6 to TRBJ2-4; possibly TRBD2 for D (5 bases). V was shortened by 0 bases and J by 1 base, with 8 bases between the two germline ends. Looked up from germline, CDR1 is SGHDT and CDR2 is YYEEEE. This CDR3 region has 15 residues. CDR3 sequence (DNA): TGTGCCAGCAGCTTGGAAGGCGGGGCCAAAAACATTCAGTACTTC. It translates to CASSLEGGAKNIQYF. The full variable domain, in which reference TRBV5-6 and TRBJ2-4 provide the parts outside the CDR3, is DAGVTQSPTHLIKTRGQQVTLRCSPKSGHDTVSWYQQALGQGPQFIFQYYEEEERQRGNFPDRFSGHQFPNYSSELNVNALLLGDSALYLCASSLEGGAKNIQYFGAGTRLSVL.

CDR3 protein: CASSPDRGFSYGYTF. CDR3 coding DNA: TGTGCCAGCAGCCCGGACAGGGGTTTTTCCTATGGCTACACCTTC. This chain links TRBV7-2 with TRBJ1-2; TRBD1 agrees at 9 bases. This CDR3 comprises 15 residues. Germline V gene data show CDR1 as SGHTA and CDR2 as FQGNSA. Losses at the gene ends were 5 bases for V and 4 bases for J; bases not matched to a gene: 8.

A word on this clone: A read error may account for a junction end that differs from germline. This chain joins TRBV29-1 and TRBJ1-2; D perhaps matches TRBD1 (5 bases). Germline V lookup: CDR1 SQVTM, CDR2 ANQGSEA. The CDR3 spans 14 residues. Here the CDR3 reads CSLDGGRSSYGYTF. In DNA, the CDR3 is TGCAGCCTTGACGGGGGACGTTCGAGCTATGGCTACACCTTC.

The chain has TRBV29-1 and TRBJ2-3; a possible D gene is TRBD2 (7 bases). The CDR3 consists of 13 residues. Germline V lookup: CDR1 SQVTM, CDR2 ANQGSEA. Trimming pared 4 bases from V and 1 base from J, leaving 9 bases between. The CDR3 DNA follows: TGCAGCGTTGGGGAGGGGGGCACAGATACGCAGTATTTT. Protein: CSVGEGGTDTQYF.

Written as DNA, the CDR3 is TGCGCCAGCAGCTCACGGACAGGGGGCATGAACGCAGATACGCAGTATTTT. Translated: CASSSRTGGMNADTQYF. The chain recombines TRBV5-1 with TRBJ2-3; the match to TRBD1 covers 11 bases. Germline V gives CDR1 SGHRS, CDR2 YFSETQ. J was trimmed by 4 bases and V by 3 bases; bases with no gene match: 10. CDR3 size: 17 residues.